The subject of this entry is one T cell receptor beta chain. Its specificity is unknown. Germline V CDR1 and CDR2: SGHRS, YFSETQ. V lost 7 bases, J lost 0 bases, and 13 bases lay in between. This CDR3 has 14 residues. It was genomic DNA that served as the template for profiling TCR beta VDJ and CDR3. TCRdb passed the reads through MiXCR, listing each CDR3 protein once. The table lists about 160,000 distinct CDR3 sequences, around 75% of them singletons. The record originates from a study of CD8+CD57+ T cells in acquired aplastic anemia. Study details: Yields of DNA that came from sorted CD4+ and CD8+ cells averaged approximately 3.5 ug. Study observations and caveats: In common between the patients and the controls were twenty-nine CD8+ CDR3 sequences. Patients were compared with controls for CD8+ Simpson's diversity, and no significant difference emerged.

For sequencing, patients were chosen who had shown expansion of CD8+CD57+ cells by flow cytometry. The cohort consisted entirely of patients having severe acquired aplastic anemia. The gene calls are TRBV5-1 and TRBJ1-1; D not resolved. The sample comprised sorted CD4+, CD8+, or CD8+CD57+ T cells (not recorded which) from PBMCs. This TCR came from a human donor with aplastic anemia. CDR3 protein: CASRGRIVNTEAFF. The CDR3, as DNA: TGCGCCAGCCGAGGGAGGATCGTGAACACTGAAGCTTTCTTT.